Detailed here is one T cell receptor beta chain. No antigen is known for it. It has no much larger one-base neighbor in the sample; base qualities were not kept. Another Seattle source contributed samples from volunteer blood donors who had recovered from COVID-19. The collaborating institutions used their own protocols to collect whole blood in K2EDTA tubes. For TCRbeta analysis, collaborator samples were shipped as frozen whole blood, as isolated PBMCs, or as DNA extracted from either sample type. This sample is part of a study of blood T cell repertoires in COVID-19 (dated by TCRdb to 2018 to 2021). Broadly, across the study: Collaborator samples came from the United States, Italy and Spain and covered acute and convalescent phases of COVID-19. The material from the prospective study consisted of cDNA or gDNA derived from T cells, B-cell-depleted T cells, or PBMCs. A de-identified subject ID, COVID-19 status, age in years and sex were almost always included in the sample metadata. Subjects who had been exposed to COVID-19, were actively infected with it, or had recovered from it provided the deeply sampled blood TCRbeta repertoires that made up the dataset. Samples were obtained from the ongoing ImmuneRACE study (first 160 participants) and from 1,200 or so subjects provided by 6 global collaborators. Where HLA class I and class II types were available, the types were taken from metadata supplied by the sample provider, not from assay-based typing. The repertoires were released in a freely available public database meant as a resource for research on the immune response to SARS-CoV-2. General conclusions and limits of the study: The amount of clinical and demographic metadata varied by source and participant and was provided uncurated.

The immunoSEQ Assay, a bias-controlled multiplex PCR, was used to amplify TCRbeta CDR3 regions from genomic DNA. As for the original processing: The number of nucleated cells in each sample was estimated from the amplification of reference gene primers within the assay. To quantify the absolute abundance of each unique TCRbeta CDR3 rearrangement, sequence reads were collapsed and filtered. Productive Simpson clonality was computed per sample as the square root of Simpson's diversity index over productive rearrangements. The immuneACCESS repertoire file appears here via TCRdb, limited to in-frame rearrangements. These files lack a portion of the clones; in checked studies, under half of the deficit traces to unresolved V genes, and the cause of the others is not known. D and trimming come from the DNA, and the V and J calls and clone size come from that table. Here the sample has 200,000 to 250,000 clones; nearly 90% occur a single time. The ten top clones hold approximately 12% of the sample.

The cysteine opens and the phenylalanine closes a CDR3 of 14 amino acids. Kept here is only the CDR3 DNA, which spans 42 bases and is read in frame from base 1. Between the V and J ends, shortened by 3 bases and 1 base respectively, the junction contains 10 bases. From a lookup of the germline V gene, CDR1 and CDR2 are SGHRS and YFSETQ. The V gene is TRBV5-1 and the J gene is TRBJ1-1, with the D gene too uncertain to name. This receptor was identified in a woman younger than 35 who had recovered from COVID-19. Sequencing was performed on peripheral blood. The CDR3 loop reads CASSSLGSNTEAFF. Here is the DNA: TGCGCCAGCAGCTCCCTCGGGTCGAACACTGAAGCTTTCTTT.